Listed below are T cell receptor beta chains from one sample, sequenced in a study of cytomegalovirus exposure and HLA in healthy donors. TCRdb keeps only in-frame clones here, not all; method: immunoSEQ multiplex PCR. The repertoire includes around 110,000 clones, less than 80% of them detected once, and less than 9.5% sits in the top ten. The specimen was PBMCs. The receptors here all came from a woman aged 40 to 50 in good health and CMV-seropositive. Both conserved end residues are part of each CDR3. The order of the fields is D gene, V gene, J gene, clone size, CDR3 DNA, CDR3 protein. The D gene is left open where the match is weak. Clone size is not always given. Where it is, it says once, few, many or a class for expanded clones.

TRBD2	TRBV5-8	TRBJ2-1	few	TGTGCCAGCAGCTTGTCACTAGCGGGAGTGAATGAGCAGTTCTTC	CASSLSLAGVNEQFF
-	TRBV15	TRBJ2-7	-	TGTGCCACCAGCAGTTCCTCGCTTTTCGGGTGGTACGAGCAGTACTTC	CATSSSSLFGWYEQYF
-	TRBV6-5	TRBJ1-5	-	TGTGCCAGCAGGCAAGGGGAGGCTAATCAGCCCCAGCATTTT	CASRQGEANQPQHF
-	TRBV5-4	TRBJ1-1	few	TGTGCCAGCAGCATGCCGGGGTCATGGGGTTTAAACACTGAAGCTTTCTTT	CASSMPGSWGLNTEAFF
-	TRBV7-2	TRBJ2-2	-	TGTGCCAGCAGGCGAACAGGTTTCCTGAACACCGGGGAGCTGTTTTTT	CASRRTGFLNTGELFF
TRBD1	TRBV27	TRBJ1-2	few	TGTGCCAGCAGTTTAGCAGGGGGTGGCTACACCTTC	CASSLAGGGYTF
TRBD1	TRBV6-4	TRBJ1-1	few	TGTGCCAGCAGTGACGGACAGGGGCTTAGGTCTTTCTTT	CASSDGQGLRSFF
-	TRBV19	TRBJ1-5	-	TGTGCCAGTCAAATCGGGTATCAGCCCCAGCATTTT	CASQIGYQPQHF
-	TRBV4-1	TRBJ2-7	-	TGCGCCAGCAGCCAAGGGCCAGGCTACGAGCAGTACTTC	CASSQGPGYEQYF
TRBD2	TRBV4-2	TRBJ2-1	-	TGTGCCAGCAGCCAAGACTCCGGGACTAGCCTTACCCATGAGCAGTTCTTC	CASSQDSGTSLTHEQFF
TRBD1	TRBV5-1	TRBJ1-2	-	TGCGCCAGCAGCTTGGGGACAGGGGGCAAGGGCTACACCTTC	CASSLGTGGKGYTF
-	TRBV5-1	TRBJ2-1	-	TGCGCCAGCAGCTTGGATCCAGGGCCATACAATGAGCAGTTCTTC	CASSLDPGPYNEQFF
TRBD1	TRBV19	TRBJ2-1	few	TGTGCCAGTAGTGGACAACAGGGGGGCTCCTACAATGAGCAGTTCTTC	CASSGQQGGSYNEQFF
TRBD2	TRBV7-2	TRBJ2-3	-	TGTGCCAGCAGCCCTCAAGCGGGGGACACAGATACGCAGTATTTT	CASSPQAGDTDTQYF
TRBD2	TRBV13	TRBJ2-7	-	TGTGCCAGCAGCTTCTGGACTAGATCCGAGCAGTACTTC	CASSFWTRSEQYF
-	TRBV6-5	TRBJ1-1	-	TGTGCCAGCAGTTCGAGGACAGTGAACACTGAAGCTTTCTTT	CASSSRTVNTEAFF
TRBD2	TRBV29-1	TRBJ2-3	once	TGCAGCGTAGGACTAGCGGGCACAGATACGCAGTATTTT	CSVGLAGTDTQYF
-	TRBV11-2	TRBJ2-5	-	TGTGCCAGCAGCATAGGGACGGGAGAGCAGTACTTC	CASSIGTGEQYF
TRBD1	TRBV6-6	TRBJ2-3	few	TGTGCCAGTTCACCCAGGGGGCAAGGCACAGATACGCAGTATTTT	CASSPRGQGTDTQYF
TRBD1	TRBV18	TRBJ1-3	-	TGTGCCAGCTCATACCGGACAGGGGAAATCTCTGGAAACACCATATATTTT	CASSYRTGEISGNTIYF
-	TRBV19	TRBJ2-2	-	TGTGCCAGTAGTTGGGCCACCCGCACCGGGGAGCTGTTTTTT	CASSWATRTGELFF
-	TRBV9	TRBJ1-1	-	TGTGCCAGCAGCGTAGATCCGGGAGCCGAAGCTTTCTTT	CASSVDPGAEAFF
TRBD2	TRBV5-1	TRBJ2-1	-	TGCGCCAGTAATCCTTCTAGCGGAGCCTTCTACAATGAGCAGTTCTTC	CASNPSSGAFYNEQFF
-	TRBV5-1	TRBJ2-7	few	TGCGCCAGCACGACCCTAAGGGGGAGCTCCTACGAGCAGTACTTC	CASTTLRGSSYEQYF
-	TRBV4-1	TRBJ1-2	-	TGCGCCAGCAGCTATACTAACTATGGCTACACCTTC	CASSYTNYGYTF
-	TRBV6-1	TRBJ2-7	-	TGTGCCAGCAGACACCAGGGGACATACTACGAGCAGTACTTC	CASRHQGTYYEQYF
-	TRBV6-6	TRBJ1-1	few	TGTGCCAGCAGTTACGGGCAGGGGCTGACTGAAGCTTTCTTT	CASSYGQGLTEAFF